The rows below give T cell receptor beta chains drawn from one sample of a study of lymphopenia after photon versus proton radiotherapy. TCRdb's table, derived via immunoSEQ multiplex PCR, lists solely in-frame clones and lacks some. The sample carries 25,000 to 35,000 clones, approximately 92% recorded once. The source was peripheral blood, collected from a patient treated with proton-based radiotherapy. The receptors derive from an older woman with pancreatic cancer. Some clones in this sample may be carry-over from other donors' samples. Each CDR3 is given with its conserved first and last residue. Fields, in order: CDR3 DNA, CDR3 protein, clone size, J gene, D gene, V gene. D genes are given only for firm matches. Expanded clones get a size class; other rows say once, few or many, or leave the size out.

TGTGCCAGCAGTTACCGAACAGAGCTAACCTACGAGCAGTACTTC	CASSYRTELTYEQYF	.	TRBJ2-7	.	TRBV6-5
TGTGCCAGTAGTCCCGAGGGGGGCCGCCTTATGAACACTGAAGCTTTCTTT	CASSPEGGRLMNTEAFF	.	TRBJ1-1	.	TRBV19
TGTGCCACCAGCAGAGATAGGGGGTTCCTCCCCTACAATGAGCAGTTCTTC	CATSRDRGFLPYNEQFF	.	TRBJ2-1	.	TRBV15
TGTGCCAGCAGCTTCGGGGATGGGCTTTACAATGAGCAGTTCTTC	CASSFGDGLYNEQFF	.	TRBJ2-1	.	TRBV7-9
TGCGCCAGCAGCGCTACAGGGTCTACTGAAGCTTTCTTT	CASSATGSTEAFF	.	TRBJ1-1	.	TRBV5-1
TGCAGCGTTGGAAGTATAAACACCGGGGAGCTGTTTTTT	CSVGSINTGELFF	.	TRBJ2-2	.	TRBV29-1
TGTGCCAGCAGCGTTAGCATCCACAATGAGCAGTTCTTC	CASSVSIHNEQFF	once	TRBJ2-1	.	TRBV9
TGTGCCAGCAGCTTAGTGTCGGGATCAGATACGCAGTATTTT	CASSLVSGSDTQYF	.	TRBJ2-3	.	TRBV7-2
TGTGCCAGCAGCTTAGTCTGGACCAATGAGCAGTTCTTC	CASSLVWTNEQFF	.	TRBJ2-1	.	TRBV11-3
TGCGCCAGCAGCCAAACCGCAGTAAGAGGCCCTAATGAAAAACTGTTTTTT	CASSQTAVRGPNEKLFF	.	TRBJ1-4	.	TRBV4-1
TGTGCCAGCTCCCCTTTTAGGGGGGACAATCAGCCCCAGCATTTT	CASSPFRGDNQPQHF	.	TRBJ1-5	.	TRBV18
TGTGCCAGCAGTGAAGGGTTGCGGGGGTCCGGGGAGCTGTTTTTT	CASSEGLRGSGELFF	few	TRBJ2-2	TRBD2	TRBV2
TGTGCCAGTAGTATTGGAGGACCTGGAAACACCATATATTTT	CASSIGGPGNTIYF	once	TRBJ1-3	.	TRBV19
TGTGCCAGCAGCCCGGGACAGGGACTCCAAGAGACCCAGTACTTC	CASSPGQGLQETQYF	.	TRBJ2-5	TRBD1	TRBV5-4
TGCGCCAGCAGTGAGTCGAGTTTCGGGAACACTGAAGCTTTCTTT	CASSESSFGNTEAFF	.	TRBJ1-1	.	TRBV10-1
TGTGCCAGCAGCTTAATGACAGGGAGGAACACTGAAGCTTTCTTT	CASSLMTGRNTEAFF	.	TRBJ1-1	TRBD1	TRBV7-2
TGTGCCAGCAGTACCGGGACAGGAAATGAAAAACTGTTTTTT	CASSTGTGNEKLFF	few	TRBJ1-4	TRBD1	TRBV28
TGTGCCAGCAGTTGGTTGGGGAATGGCGGGGTAAAAACCGGGGAGCTGTTTTTT	CASSWLGNGGVKTGELFF	.	TRBJ2-2	.	TRBV28
TGTGCCAGCAGCCAAGTCCGGGGGGGCACTGAAGCTTTCTTT	CASSQVRGGTEAFF	few	TRBJ1-1	.	TRBV14
TGTGCCAGCGTTATCGAGGGGGCAAACACTGAAGCTTTCTTT	CASVIEGANTEAFF	.	TRBJ1-1	TRBD1	TRBV7-9
TGTGCCAGCAGCTTAGGGGGTCCTGAAGCTTTCTTT	CASSLGGPEAFF	.	TRBJ1-1	.	TRBV13
TGTGCCAGCAATGTGGCACAGTTAGCAGGAGAGACCCAGTACTTC	CASNVAQLAGETQYF	.	TRBJ2-5	.	TRBV28
TGCGCCAGCAGTTGGACAGGGATGAACACTGAAGCTTTCTTT	CASSWTGMNTEAFF	.	TRBJ1-1	TRBD1	TRBV5-1
TGCGCCAGCAGCCAAGGGAAAGGGGGAGGCACTGAAGCTTTCTTT	CASSQGKGGGTEAFF	.	TRBJ1-1	.	TRBV4-1
TGTGCCAGCAGCTTAACCGGGGACGTTAAGGACATTCAGTACTTC	CASSLTGDVKDIQYF	.	TRBJ2-4	.	TRBV7-3
TGCAGCGTTGGGGGGACAGAGACCCAAGAGACCCAGTACTTC	CSVGGTETQETQYF	.	TRBJ2-5	TRBD1	TRBV29-1
TGCGCCAGCAGCCCCAGGGACCGTAACTATGGCTACACCTTC	CASSPRDRNYGYTF	.	TRBJ1-2	.	TRBV5-1
TGTGCCAGCCAGAGCTACAGCTTAGCTCAAGCTTTCTTT	CASQSYSLAQAFF	.	TRBJ1-1	.	TRBV27
TGTGCCAGCAGCTACCCGGGACAGGGGCACAATACGCAGTATTTT	CASSYPGQGHNTQYF	.	TRBJ2-3	TRBD1	TRBV5-4
TGTGCCAGCAGGTCGGGGGCTAACTATGGCTACACCTTC	CASRSGANYGYTF	.	TRBJ1-2	.	TRBV28